A single sample gave rise to the 21 T cell receptor beta chains below, sequenced in a study of blood T cell repertoires in COVID-19. Method: immunoSEQ multiplex PCR; TCRdb's copy keeps in-frame clones and lacks some. The sample has about 210,000 clones, around 90% seen once. The sample consisted of peripheral blood. These receptors were obtained from a man aged 30 to 45 with acute or convalescent COVID-19.

This sequence joins TRBV15 and TRBJ2-1; TRBD2 matches at 9 bases. CDR1 is LNHNV, CDR2 YYDKDF, per germline (reference sequence). Trimming removed 3 bases from V and 5 bases from J; junction bases left unmatched: 8. CDR3 size: 16 residues. CDR3 nucleotide sequence: TGTGCCACCAGCAGCCGGACTAGCGCTCGTCACAATGAGCAGTTCTTC. Translated, it gives CATSSRTSARHNEQFF.

This clone was detected only once. In DNA, the CDR3 is TGTGCCAGCAGTTGGGCGGACAGGGGCTTTTATGATGAGCAGTTCTTC. The encoded protein is CASSWADRGFYDEQFF. The rearrangement links TRBV6-5 to TRBJ2-1; TRBD1 aligns across 9 bases. Germline V CDR1 and CDR2: MNHEY, SVGAGI. The CDR3 has 16 residues. The V gene end was trimmed by 4 bases and the J gene end by 8 bases; junction bases not matched to a gene: 12.

The V and J genes are TRBV7-3 and TRBJ2-2, with D perhaps TRBD1 (6 bases). V was trimmed by 5 bases and J by 6 bases, leaving 19 bases between them. Germline-derived CDR1 and CDR2 are SGHTA and FQGTGA. The length of the CDR3 is 16 residues. The CDR3 region has the DNA TGTGCCAGCAGCACCCGGGACAAGGCCTTGTCCGGGGAGCTGTTTTTT. This translates into CASSTRDKALSGELFF.

This clone was recorded a few times. The chain couples TRBV7-9 to TRBJ2-2; D is ambiguous. V lost 3 bases, J lost 7 bases, and 6 bases lay in between. The CDR3 has 12 amino acids. Germline-derived CDR1 and CDR2 are SEHNR and FQNEAQ (reference sequence). The CDR3 is CASSLGDGELFF. The CDR3 DNA is TGTGCCAGCAGCTTGGGCGACGGGGAGCTGTTTTTT.

This chain connects TRBV28 to TRBJ2-7; 8 bases align to TRBD2. V was clipped by 6 bases and J by 1 base; unmatched bases: 14. This CDR3 contains 17 residues. Per the germline V gene, CDR1 is MDHEN and CDR2 is SYDVKM. The CDR3 here is CASSSAVQREISYEQYF. The DNA for the CDR3 is TGTGCCAGCAGCAGTGCGGTTCAGCGGGAGATATCCTACGAGCAGTACTTC.

The chain employs TRBV14 and TRBJ2-3; TRBD2 aligns across 12 bases. V was clipped by 4 bases and J by 6 bases; unmatched bases: 5. This CDR3 spans 15 amino acids. Germline CDR1 reads SGHDN; CDR2 reads FVKESK. The CDR3 sequence is CASSPRLAGGDTQYF. The CDR3 DNA is TGTGCCAGCAGCCCGAGGCTAGCGGGAGGGGATACGCAGTATTTT. The whole variable domain, filled in from reference TRBV14 and TRBJ2-3, reads EAGVTQFPSHSVIEKGQTVTLRCDPISGHDNLYWYRRVMGKEIKFLLHFVKESKQDESGMPNNRFLAERTGGTYSTLKVQPAELEDSGVYFCASSPRLAGGDTQYFGPGTRLTVL.

The CDR3 loop reads CASSLMGGHGDTQYF. In DNA form, the CDR3 reads TGTGCCAGCAGCTTAATGGGGGGGCACGGCGATACGCAGTATTTT. The gene calls are TRBV7-2 and TRBJ2-3; TRBD2 is a possible D gene (7 bases). The CDR3 runs 15 residues. Between the trimmed V and J ends, which lost 2 bases and 6 bases, there was a span of 15 bases. CDR1 is SGHTA and CDR2 is FQGNSA in the germline V gene.

This rearrangement joins TRBV28 to TRBJ1-5, with 7 bases lining up with TRBD1. The germline V gene has CDR1 MDHEN and CDR2 SYDVKM. The CDR3 is 15 amino acids. V dropped 6 bases and J dropped 8; count of bases not matched to a gene: 13. The chain's CDR3 is CASREGQVGVKPQHF. The DNA for the CDR3 is TGTGCCAGCAGAGAAGGACAGGTCGGGGTAAAGCCCCAGCATTTT.

The chain employs TRBV28 and TRBJ1-1, with 7 bases matching TRBD1. V lost 6 bases, J lost 11 bases, and 3 bases stayed unmatched. The CDR3 contains 10 residues. The germline V gene has CDR1 MDHEN and CDR2 SYDVKM. Here the CDR3 reads CASRRGLAFF. Here the CDR3 DNA reads TGTGCCAGCAGGAGGGGGCTCGCTTTCTTT.

A note on this clone: Its ends do not fully match the called genes, so a read error is possible. The chain couples TRBV11-2 to TRBJ1-2; 7 bases are shared with TRBD1. Germline lookup yields CDR1 SGHAT and CDR2 FQNNGV. The CDR3 is made up of 15 amino acids. The CDR3, as DNA: TGTGCCAGCAGCATAGACGGGACAGTGAACTATGGCTACACCTTC. This translates into CASSIDGTVNYGYTF.

The chain has TRBV29-1 and TRBJ2-7, with 7 nucleotides matching TRBD1. V shed 3 bases, J shed 2 bases, and the junction held 10 bases outside the gene matches. The germline gives CDR1 SQVTM, CDR2 ANQGSEA. This CDR3 has 15 residues. CDR3 bases: TGCAGCGTTGAGGTGGTGGGTCAGGGGGCCTACGAGCAGTACTTC. Residues: CSVEVVGQGAYEQYF.

Here the CDR3 DNA reads TGCGCCAGCAGCCCCGCGGGGGAGGGTCCAGATACGCAGTATTTT. This sequence encodes CASSPAGEGPDTQYF. The chain links TRBV5-1 to TRBJ2-3; 7 bases line up with TRBD2. V was clipped by 4 bases and J by 4 bases; unmatched bases: 9. The CDR3 is 15 residues long. Looked up from germline, CDR1 is SGHRS and CDR2 is YFSETQ.

The chain joins TRBV29-1 to TRBJ2-7; D is ambiguous. V was trimmed by 4 bases and J by 3 bases, leaving 10 bases between them. CDR3 length: 12 amino acids. Germline lookup yields CDR1 SQVTM and CDR2 ANQGSEA. The CDR3 nucleotides read TGCAGCGTTGTGGTCAACGGCTACGAGCAGTACTTC. Its protein is CSVVVNGYEQYF.

The rearrangement links TRBV5-1 to TRBJ1-2, with D perhaps matching TRBD1 (6 bases). Germline-derived CDR1 and CDR2 are SGHRS and YFSETQ. Between the trimmed V and J ends, which lost 7 bases and 8 bases, there was a span of 18 bases. The CDR3 consists of 13 residues. The CDR3 region is CASAHGGREGYTF. DNA of the CDR3: TGCGCCAGCGCCCACGGGGGGCGAGAGGGCTACACCTTC.

This chain connects TRBV28 to TRBJ1-2, with TRBD1 matching 7 bases. The CDR3 extends over 11 amino acids. In germline, CDR1 is MDHEN, CDR2 SYDVKM. Trimming at V came to 10 bases and at J to 3 bases, leaving 2 bases not matched to a gene. This CDR3 is CATGTDYGYTF. The CDR3 DNA sequence: TGTGCCACCGGGACAGACTATGGCTACACCTTC.

The rearrangement joins TRBV15 to TRBJ2-7; 9 positions agree with TRBD1. Germline V gene data show CDR1 as LNHNV and CDR2 as YYDKDF (reference sequence). V was clipped by 5 bases and J by 3 bases; unmatched bases: 5. This CDR3 has 14 amino acids. CDR3 region: CATSWGQGSYEQYF. The DNA for the CDR3 is TGTGCCACCAGCTGGGGACAGGGTAGCTACGAGCAGTACTTC.

The V call is TRBV21-1, the J call TRBJ2-7; TRBD1 is the table's D call and was not checked against the DNA. TRBV21-1 is noted as a pseudogene. The CDR3 spans 15 residues. The DNA for the CDR3 is TGTGCCAGCAGCAAAGCAGGGGCGCTTTCCTACGAGCAGTACTTC. It specifies CASSKAGALSYEQYF.

This CDR3 reads CASSPQGYSNQPQHF. The CDR3 coding sequence is TGTGCCAGCAGCCCCCAGGGATATAGCAATCAGCCCCAGCATTTT. The chain joins TRBV4-2 to TRBJ1-5; D perhaps matches TRBD1 (5 bases). Germline V gene data show CDR1 as LGHNA and CDR2 as YNFKEQ. With 4 bases removed from V and 0 bases from J, the gap between germline ends came to 10 bases. The CDR3 totals 15 residues.

The gene calls are TRBV2 and TRBJ2-3; tentative D call: TRBD1 (5 bases). This CDR3 is 14 amino acids long. From germline, CDR1 is SNHLY and CDR2 FYNNEI. The V end lost 6 bases, the J end lost 1 base, and 11 bases lay between the germline ends. CDR3 nucleotide sequence: TGTGCCAGCAGGAGACAGTCCCGCACAGATACGCAGTATTTT. It translates to CASRRQSRTDTQYF.

Regarding this clone: The same CDR3 also results from other DNA sequences found in this sample. The CDR3 protein is CASSLVQGPGELFF. DNA of the CDR3: TGTGCCAGCAGCTTAGTTCAGGGTCCCGGGGAGCTGTTTTTT. This chain joins TRBV7-9 and TRBJ2-2; D might be TRBD1 (5 bases). Germline V gene data show CDR1 as SEHNR and CDR2 as FQNEAQ (reference sequence). Deletions cut 1 base from V and 6 bases from J, with 9 bases between. The CDR3 has 14 amino acids.

The chain uses TRBV27 and TRBJ2-1; 11 bases fit TRBD1. V was clipped by 7 bases and J by 7 bases; unmatched bases: 6. This CDR3 spans 14 amino acids. Germline V lookup: CDR1 MNHEY, CDR2 SMNVEV (reference sequence). The CDR3 loop is CASNIRDRGNEQFF. The CDR3 coding sequence is TGTGCCAGCAACATCCGGGACAGGGGGAATGAGCAGTTCTTC.